In this sample, the clone carrying this T cell receptor (beta chain) turned up a few times. The antigen remains undetermined. This sample stems from a study of T cells in Graves' hyperthyroidism and ophthalmopathy. The investigators amplified TCR beta CDR3 regions from RNA transcripts. The HTBI primer set served for first-round RT-PCR of the TCR CDR3. TCRdb recomputed calls from the multiplex PCR reads with MiXCR, one row per CDR3 protein. The sample lists around 600,000 distinct CDR3 sequences; about 16% were seen once. Findings and limits, study-wide: Ophthalmopathy was separated from stable hyperthyroidism by a 13 V-J model. Ophthalmopathy, which appeared later, was predicted by the model a median roughly 6.6 months before onset. Appearing also in blood were most of the thyroid clonotypes expanded above 0.001.

CDR1 and CDR2 from the germline V gene are DFQATT and SNEGSKA (reference sequence). This CDR3 comprises 13 residues. V shed 6 bases and J shed 0 bases, with 9 bases lying between them. The chain is built from TRBV20-1 and TRBJ1-3; D is unresolved. Sequencing was carried out using blood. The clonotype comes from a woman between 40 and 50 years old with Graves' ophthalmopathy. CDR3 nucleotide sequence: TGCAGTGCCATTTCTAGCTCTGGAAACACCATATATTTT. This codes for CSAISSSGNTIYF.